This T cell receptor (beta chain) was recovered during a study of cytomegalovirus exposure and HLA in healthy donors. Only one count was recorded for this clone. Its specificity is not known. The V gene end was trimmed by 2 bases and the J gene end by 0 bases; junction bases not matched to a gene: 4. In germline, CDR1 is SGHTA, CDR2 FQGTGA. The CDR3 consists of 18 residues. Study-wide findings and caveats: Common viral pathogens were later found to be apparently linked to several of the most significant clusters. Researchers catalogued approximately 160 TCR beta chains as cytomegalovirus-associated. A few chains tied to CMV proved CMV antigen-specific in vitro.

All donors participated as healthy donors of bone marrow. With 60 Vbeta and 13 Jbeta primers, the PCR was carried out. The method was immunoSEQ multiplex PCR; TCRdb's version includes in-frame clones alone and lacks a portion of them. The table lists about 220,000 clones, around 80% of them singletons. This clonotype was obtained from a woman aged 40 to 55 in good health and CMV-seropositive. Input material: PBMCs. The chain links TRBV7-3 to TRBJ2-1; 13 bases are shared with TRBD2. The DNA for the CDR3 is TGTGCCAGCAGCTTAGGACTAGCGGGGGTCTCCTCCTACAATGAGCAGTTCTTC. This translates into CASSLGLAGVSSYNEQFF.